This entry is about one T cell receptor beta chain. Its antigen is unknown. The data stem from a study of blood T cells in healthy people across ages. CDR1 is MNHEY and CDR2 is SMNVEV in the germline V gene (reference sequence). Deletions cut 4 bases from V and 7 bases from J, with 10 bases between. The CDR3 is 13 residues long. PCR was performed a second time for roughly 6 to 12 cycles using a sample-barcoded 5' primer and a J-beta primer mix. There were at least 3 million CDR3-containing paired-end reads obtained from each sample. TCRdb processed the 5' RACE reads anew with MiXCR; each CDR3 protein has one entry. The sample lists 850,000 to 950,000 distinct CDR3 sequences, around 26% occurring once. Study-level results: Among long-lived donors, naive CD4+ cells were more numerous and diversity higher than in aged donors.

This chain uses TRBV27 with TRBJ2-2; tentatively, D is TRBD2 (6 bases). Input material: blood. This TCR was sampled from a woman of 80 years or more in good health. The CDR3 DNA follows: TGTGCCAGCAGTTACAACGGGAGCGGGGAGCTGTTTTTT. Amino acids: CASSYNGSGELFF.